The present entry profiles one T cell receptor beta chain with its context. This record comes from a study of blood T cell repertoires in COVID-19. Turning to the study itself: Collection of acute and convalescent COVID-19 samples took place in the United States, Italy and Spain. PBMCs, B-cell-depleted T cells, or T cells were the source of the cDNA or gDNA that made up the material.

How the authors handled the data: Amplifying reference gene primers gave estimates of nucleated cell counts. Profiling relied on immunoSEQ multiplex PCR, and the TCRdb table lists in-frame clones only, not all of them. The V and J calls and clone size were taken over from that table, and D and trimming were inferred from the DNA. The sample records about 260,000 clones, roughly 84% being singletons. This CDR3 spans 18 amino acids. V lost 5 bases, J lost 0 bases, and 19 bases lay in between. Germline-derived CDR1 and CDR2 are SGHAT and FQNNGV. Sequencing was done on a sample of peripheral blood. This clonotype was obtained from a woman aged 40 to 50 who had recovered from COVID-19. The chain uses TRBV11-2 and TRBJ1-4; D call uncertain. Here the CDR3 DNA reads TGTGCCAGCAGCCTATTCACGGTCCTGGGAGCAACTAATGAAAAACTGTTTTTT. The encoded protein is CASSLFTVLGATNEKLFF.